This T cell receptor beta chain was sequenced during a study of blood T cell repertoires in COVID-19. Measured with immunoSEQ multiplex PCR; TCRdb has only the in-frame clones, and not every one. The sample holds around 200,000 clones, around nine tenths seen once. This CDR3 contains 15 residues. V dropped 2 bases and J dropped 8 bases, with 13 bases sitting between them. From germline, CDR1 is MNHEY and CDR2 SVGAGI. The sequence was collected from a man between 40 and 49 years old with acute or convalescent COVID-19. The chain uses TRBV6-5 and TRBJ1-6; D might be TRBD1 (5 bases). Sequencing was done on a sample of peripheral blood. This CDR3 is CASSYTGGNDSPLHF. CDR3 DNA sequence: TGTGCCAGCAGTTACACAGGAGGGAACGATTCACCCCTCCACTTT.